Listed here are 29 T cell receptor beta chains from one sample, sequenced in a study of blood T cells in healthy people across ages. Together with a sample-barcoded 5' primer, a J-beta primer mix was included in a second PCR lasting 7 to 11 cycles. MiXCR was run by TCRdb on the 5' RACE reads, yielding one entry per CDR3 protein. This sample yields 780,000 or so distinct CDR3 sequences, of which about 25% are seen a single time; around 3.6% belongs to the top ten. The sample was also reused in another study, on T cells of mothers and their children.

The sequenced sample was blood. These receptors all stem from a boy between 10 and 17 years old in good health.

The rearrangement links TRBV7-2 to TRBJ2-5, with 9 bases that match TRBD2. The V and J ends lost 5 bases and 2 bases, in that order; junction bases with no gene match: 12. Germline V gene lookup returns CDR1 SGHTA and CDR2 FQGNSA. The CDR3 is made up of 17 amino acids. CDR3 DNA: TGTGCCAGCAGCCAACACCCGACTAGCGGTACACAAGAGACCCAGTACTTC. It encodes CASSQHPTSGTQETQYF.

The CDR3, as DNA: TGCAGCGTTGAAGACGGACGGAACTATGGCTACACCTTC. It translates to CSVEDGRNYGYTF. The chain carries TRBV29-1 and TRBJ1-2; D is unresolved. CDR1 is SQVTM, CDR2 ANQGSEA, per germline. Trimming took off 0 bases at V and 2 bases at J, with 7 bases between the two ends. This CDR3 is built from 13 residues. The full variable domain, in which reference TRBV29-1 and TRBJ1-2 provide the parts outside the CDR3, is SAVISQKPSRDICQRGTSLTIQCQVDSQVTMMFWYRQQPGQSLTLIATANQGSEATYESGFVIDKFPISRPNLTFSTLTVSNMSPEDSSIYLCSVEDGRNYGYTFGSGTRLTVV.

This chain joins TRBV20-1 and TRBJ2-3, with TRBD1 matching 8 bases. Germline V gives CDR1 DFQATT, CDR2 SNEGSKA (reference sequence). This CDR3 is 14 amino acids long. CDR3 DNA sequence: TGCAGCGGAAGACAGGGGTTTCGCACAGATACGCAGTATTTT. The encoded protein is CSGRQGFRTDTQYF.

This clonotype was observed a handful of times. This chain uses TRBV13 with TRBJ2-5, with D unclear. Matching the DNA end better, TRBJ2-1 makes the J call doubtful. The CDR3 extends over 14 amino acids. CDR1 and CDR2 (germline): PRHDT, FYEKMQ (reference sequence). The CDR3 region is CASSLRQDWNEQFF. DNA of the CDR3: TGTGCCAGCAGCTTAAGGCAGGATTGGAATGAGCAGTTCTTC.

CDR3 DNA sequence: TGCAGTGCTAGAGATCCCGGGAAACCCTACTACGAGCAGTACTTC. Amino acids: CSARDPGKPYYEQYF. V is TRBV20-1 and J is TRBJ2-7; weak D call: TRBD2 (5 bases). Germline CDR1 DFQATT, CDR2 SNEGSKA (reference sequence). Between the trimmed V and J ends, which lost 0 bases and 3 bases, there was a span of 15 bases. This CDR3 has 15 amino acids.

The chain employs TRBV19 and TRBJ2-7; 9 positions agree with TRBD2. The CDR3 sequence is 16 residues long. V lost 9 bases, J lost 1 base, and 13 bases stayed unmatched. CDR1 is LNHDA and CDR2 is SQIVND in the germline V gene (reference sequence). As DNA, the CDR3 is TGTGCCAGCGCCCGGGCAGCGGGAGGTGGGTCCTACGAGCAGTACTTC. It specifies CASARAAGGGSYEQYF.

The genes are TRBV18 and TRBJ1-5; a weak D match, TRBD1 (6 bases). Germline V lookup: CDR1 KGHSH, CDR2 LQKENI. V shed 3 bases and J shed 0 bases, with 12 bases lying between them. This CDR3 spans 16 amino acids. The CDR3 loop is CASSPEARGSNQPQHF. Written as DNA, the CDR3 is TGTGCCAGCTCACCCGAGGCCAGGGGTAGCAATCAGCCCCAGCATTTT.

This sequence joins TRBV18 and TRBJ2-4, with D tentatively TRBD1 (6 bases). Looked up from germline, CDR1 is KGHSH and CDR2 is LQKENI. The V gene lost 3 bases and the J gene lost 1 base, with 19 bases spanning the gap. The CDR3 length is 18 residues. CDR3 DNA: TGTGCCAGCTCACCTCTCAGACAGGACCGAACGGCCAAAAACATTCAGTACTTC. The encoded protein is CASSPLRQDRTAKNIQYF.

Points on this clonotype: One end of the junction varies from germline; a read error may be responsible. This chain connects TRBV7-9 to TRBJ1-3; D gene unclear. The CDR3 consists of 15 residues. Germline-derived CDR1 and CDR2 are SEHNR and FQNEAQ (reference sequence). The CDR3 nucleotides read TGTGCCAGCAGCTTTGCGGATAACTCTGGAAACACCACATATTTT. Translated, it gives CASSFADNSGNTTYF.

This clonotype has a handful of counts. The V and J genes are TRBV29-1 and TRBJ1-6; no clear D gene. Per the germline V gene, CDR1 is SQVTM and CDR2 is ANQGSEA. V lost 6 bases to trimming and J lost 8 bases, with 17 bases between them. The CDR3 contains 14 residues. The CDR3 is CSVGMTESDSPLHF. The CDR3 coding sequence is TGCAGCGTGGGGATGACGGAGAGTGATTCACCCCTCCACTTT.

This clonotype has only one observation. The gene calls are TRBV12-3 or TRBV12-4 and TRBJ2-4, with D possibly being TRBD1 or TRBD2 (5 bases each). There are 16 residues in the CDR3. V shed 0 bases and J shed 3 bases, with 12 bases lying between them. This CDR3 is CASSLAGVGGKNIQYF. In DNA form, the CDR3 reads TGTGCCAGCAGTTTAGCGGGGGTTGGGGGCAAAAACATTCAGTACTTC.

The chain joins TRBV5-1 to TRBJ2-1, with 7 positions matching TRBD2. V lost 2 bases and J lost 5; bases outside the gene matches: 4. This CDR3 is 14 amino acids long. CDR1 and CDR2 (germline): SGHRS, YFSETQ. The CDR3 DNA reads as TGCGCCAGCAGCTTTGGCGGGAGAGACAATGAGCAGTTCTTC. Amino acids: CASSFGGRDNEQFF.

This clonotype has a handful of counts. The J gene is TRBJ2-3, the V gene TRBV18; D not resolved. Between the trimmed V and J ends, which lost 1 base and 4 bases, there was a span of 9 bases. The CDR3 extends over 14 amino acids. Germline lookup yields CDR1 KGHSH and CDR2 LQKENI. As DNA, the CDR3 is TGTGCCAGCTCACCACAGCCCCCCCCAGATACGCAGTATTTT. Residues: CASSPQPPPDTQYF.

In its sample, this clonotype was seen a few times. V gene TRBV29-1 combines with J gene TRBJ2-2; the D gene is possibly TRBD1 (6 bases). From germline, CDR1 is SQVTM and CDR2 ANQGSEA. V was trimmed by 7 bases and J by 6 bases, leaving 18 bases between them. The CDR3 sequence is 14 residues long. Here the CDR3 reads CSAVAGDLAGELFF. DNA of the CDR3: TGCAGCGCCGTTGCAGGGGATTTGGCCGGGGAGCTGTTTTTT.

This clonotype was counted a few times. This chain connects TRBV20-1 to TRBJ1-4; no firm D call. This CDR3 contains 15 residues. In germline, CDR1 is DFQATT, CDR2 SNEGSKA (reference sequence). The V end was cut by 0 bases, the J end by 0 bases, with 8 bases between. CDR3 protein: CSAREATSTNEKLFF. CDR3 coding DNA: TGCAGTGCTAGAGAAGCGACATCAACTAATGAAAAACTGTTTTTT.

This chain connects TRBV6-2 or TRBV6-3 to TRBJ2-5; possibly TRBD2 for D (5 bases). Matching the DNA end better, TRBJ2-1 makes the J call doubtful. This CDR3 has 13 residues. CDR1 and CDR2 from the germline V gene are MNHEY and SVGEGT. In DNA, the CDR3 is TGTGCCAGCAGTTACTCGAGGGTGGTTGAGCAGTTCTTC. It is translated as CASSYSRVVEQFF.

On this clonotype itself: Relative to the germline gene, one junction end is altered; a read error may explain this. This chain links TRBV7-3 with TRBJ2-4; 10 bases agree with TRBD1. This CDR3 is built from 14 residues. Germline lookup yields CDR1 SGHTA and CDR2 FQGTGA. CDR3 residues: CASSSGQGKNIQCF. CDR3 DNA: TGTGCCAGCAGCTCGGGACAGGGGAAAAACATTCAGTGCTTC.

The rearrangement links TRBV12-3 or TRBV12-4 to TRBJ2-5; D uncertain. V was pared by 4 bases and J by 3 bases, with 9 bases between. The CDR3 loop spans 13 amino acids. The CDR3 protein is CASSYAREETQYF. The CDR3 DNA follows: TGTGCCAGCAGTTACGCGCGTGAAGAGACCCAGTACTTC.

In nucleotides, the CDR3 is TGTGCCAGCAGTTACTCGACAGGGGAGTTGTCCTACGAGCAGTACTTC. This sequence encodes CASSYSTGELSYEQYF. The chain carries TRBV6-2 or TRBV6-3 and TRBJ2-5; 8 bases align to TRBD1. With the DNA end fitting TRBJ2-7 better, the J assignment may be wrong. CDR3 length: 16 amino acids. The germline V gene encodes CDR1 MNHEY and CDR2 SVGEGT.

This clonotype has more than one count but fewer than ten. The chain employs TRBV18 and TRBJ1-5; D remains ambiguous. V lost 2 bases to trimming and J lost 8 bases, with 10 bases between them. This CDR3 region has 13 residues. The germline gives CDR1 KGHSH, CDR2 LQKENI. CDR3 nucleotides: TGTGCCAGCTCACCAAATGACGGGGAGCCCCAGCATTTT. Its translation is CASSPNDGEPQHF.

This clonotype was detected only a few times. This chain connects TRBV15 to TRBJ2-5; 9 nucleotides agree with TRBD2. TRBJ2-1 explains the end of the DNA better; the J call may be wrong. The CDR3 is 16 residues long. Germline CDR1 and CDR2: LNHNV and YYDKDF (reference sequence). This CDR3 reads CATSRYPGLAGGEQFF. The CDR3, as DNA: TGTGCCACCAGCAGGTACCCGGGACTAGCAGGCGGTGAGCAGTTCTTC.

The genes are TRBV7-2 and TRBJ2-6; 8 nucleotides agree with TRBD1. Trimming cost V 2 bases and J 0 bases; bases outside gene matches: 6. Germline V lookup: CDR1 SGHTA, CDR2 FQGNSA. There are 18 residues in the CDR3. This CDR3 is CASSLRDRGGSGANVLTF. The CDR3 DNA reads as TGTGCCAGCAGCTTAAGAGACAGGGGCGGCTCTGGGGCCAACGTCCTGACTTTC.

The V gene is TRBV27, the J gene TRBJ1-2; D is undetermined. Germline loops: CDR1 MNHEY, CDR2 SMNVEV (reference sequence). The V end lost 6 bases, the J end lost 2 bases, and 13 bases lay between the germline ends. The CDR3 is 14 residues long. In DNA form, the CDR3 reads TGTGCCAGCAGCTCGCCCCGGACCAACTATGGCTACACCTTC. Amino acid sequence: CASSSPRTNYGYTF.

On this clonotype itself: One junction end does not reproduce the germline sequence, and a read error may be involved. The chain has TRBV6-6 and TRBJ1-5, with TRBD1 matching over 9 bases. Germline V gene data show CDR1 as MNHNY and CDR2 as SVGAGI (reference sequence). The CDR3 is 16 residues long. CDR3 in DNA: TGTGCCAGCAGGCGCAGGGGACAGGGAGGCAATCTGCCCCAGCATTTT. This codes for CASRRRGQGGNLPQHF.

The J gene is TRBJ2-1, the V gene TRBV5-1, with 8 nucleotides matching TRBD2. Germline V lookup: CDR1 SGHRS, CDR2 YFSETQ. The CDR3 is 15 residues long. Trimming at V came to 2 bases and at J to 8 bases, leaving 9 bases not matched to a gene. The CDR3 protein is CASSFSGTSVYEQFF. Written as DNA, the CDR3 is TGCGCCAGCAGCTTTTCAGGGACTAGTGTCTATGAGCAGTTCTTC. Full variable domain (missing parts from reference TRBV5-1 and TRBJ2-1): KAGVTQTPRYLIKTRGQQVTLSCSPISGHRSVSWYQQTPGQGLQFLFEYFSETQRNKGNFPGRFSGRQFSNSRSEMNVSTLELGDSALYLCASSFSGTSVYEQFFGPGTRLTVL.

The chain has TRBV5-5 and TRBJ1-5; a possible D gene is TRBD1 (6 bases). Trimming removed 5 bases at V and 7 bases at J, with 16 bases between. Germline V CDR1 and CDR2: SGHKS, YYEKEE (reference sequence). The length of the CDR3 is 14 residues. The CDR3 region has the DNA TGTGCCAGCAGTCCGGACAGCGGCTACCAGCCCCAGCATTTT. Translated: CASSPDSGYQPQHF.

This clonotype was seen only a few times. The rearrangement uses TRBV7-9 and TRBJ2-5, with 8 bases lining up with TRBD2. The CDR3 is 16 amino acids. CDR1 and CDR2 from the germline V gene are SEHNR and FQNEAQ (reference sequence). The J segment lost 0 bases and the V segment lost 5 bases, leaving 8 bases of the junction unmatched. CDR3 protein: CASSLWTSPYQETQYF. The CDR3 DNA sequence: TGTGCCAGCAGCCTGTGGACTAGCCCGTACCAAGAGACCCAGTACTTC. Full variable domain (rest looked up from reference TRBV7-9 and TRBJ2-5): DTGVSQNPRHKITKRGQNVTFRCDPISEHNRLYWYRQTLGQGPEFLTYFQNEAQLEKSRLLSDRFSAERPKGSFSTLEIQRTEQGDSAMYLCASSLWTSPYQETQYFGPGTRLLVL.

The chain combines TRBV6-5 with TRBJ1-5, with a weak D call TRBD1 (5 bases). Trimming removed 6 bases at V and 6 bases at J, with 12 bases between. Germline CDR1 MNHEY, CDR2 SVGAGI. This CDR3 is 13 amino acids long. CDR3 bases: TGTGCCAGCAGGGGGGGTGTTGGTCAGCCCCAGCATTTT. It specifies CASRGGVGQPQHF.

The chain has TRBV12-3 or TRBV12-4 and TRBJ2-3; tentative D call: TRBD2 (5 bases). The CDR3 extends over 14 amino acids. With 6 bases removed from V and 3 bases from J, the gap between germline ends came to 13 bases. DNA of the CDR3: TGTGCCAGCAGGCAACTAGGGAGAACAGATACGCAGTATTTT. Its translation is CASRQLGRTDTQYF.